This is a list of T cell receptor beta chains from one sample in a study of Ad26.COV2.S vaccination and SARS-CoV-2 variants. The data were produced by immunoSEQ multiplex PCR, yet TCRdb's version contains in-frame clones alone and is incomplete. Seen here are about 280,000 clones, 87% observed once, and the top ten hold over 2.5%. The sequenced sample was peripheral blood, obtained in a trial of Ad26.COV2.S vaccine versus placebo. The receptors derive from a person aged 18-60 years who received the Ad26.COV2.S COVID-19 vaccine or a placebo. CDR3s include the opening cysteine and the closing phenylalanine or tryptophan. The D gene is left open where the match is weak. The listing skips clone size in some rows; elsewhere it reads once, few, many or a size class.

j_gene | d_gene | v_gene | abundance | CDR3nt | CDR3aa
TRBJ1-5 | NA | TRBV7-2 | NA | TGTGCCAGCAGCTTAGTTTGGGGGTATAGCAATCAGCCCCAGCATTTT | CASSLVWGYSNQPQHF
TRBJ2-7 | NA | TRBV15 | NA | TGTGCCACCAGCAGAGATTCCACAACCTACGAGCAGTACTTC | CATSRDSTTYEQYF
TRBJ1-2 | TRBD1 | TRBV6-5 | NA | TGTGCCAGCACCGGGACAGGGGGACATGGCTACACCTTC | CASTGTGGHGYTF
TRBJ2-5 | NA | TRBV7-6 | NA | TGTGCCAGCAGCTTTGTAAGAGGGCGCGAGGAGACCCAGTACTTC | CASSFVRGREETQYF
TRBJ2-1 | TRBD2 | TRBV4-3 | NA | TGCGCCAGCAGCCAAGACGCTAGCGGGGGTATGGGTGAGCAGTTCTTC | CASSQDASGGMGEQFF
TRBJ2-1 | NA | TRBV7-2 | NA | TGTGCCAGCAGCTTAAGAGACTTGGGCTACAATGAGCAGTTCTTC | CASSLRDLGYNEQFF
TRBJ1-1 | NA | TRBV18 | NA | TGTGCCAGCTCCCCGAGTATCAGACAAACTGAAGCTTTCTTT | CASSPSIRQTEAFF
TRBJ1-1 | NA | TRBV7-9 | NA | TGTGCCAGCAGCTTAGTGGCGACAGGCACTGAAGCTTTCTTT | CASSLVATGTEAFF
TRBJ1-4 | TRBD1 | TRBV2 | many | TGTGCCAGCAGTGGAGGTAGGGGGCGAGAAAAACTGTTTTTT | CASSGGRGREKLFF
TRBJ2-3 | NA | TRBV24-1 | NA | TGTGCCACCAGTGATCCGCGGGGTCCCTCAGATACGCAGTATTTT | CATSDPRGPSDTQYF
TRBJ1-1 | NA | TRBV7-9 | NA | TGTGCCAGCAGCTCAGACCACACTGAAGCTTTCTTT | CASSSDHTEAFF
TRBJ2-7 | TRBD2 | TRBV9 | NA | TGTGCCAGCAGCTTTACTAGCGGGGTAGAGCAGTACTTC | CASSFTSGVEQYF
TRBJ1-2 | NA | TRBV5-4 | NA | TGTGCCTGGGGGACATTCGGCGCCTATGGCTACACCTTC | CAWGTFGAYGYTF
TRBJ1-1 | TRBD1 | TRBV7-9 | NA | TGTGCCAGCAGCCTACAGGGGGACACTGAAGCTTTCTTT | CASSLQGDTEAFF
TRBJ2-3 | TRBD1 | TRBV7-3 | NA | TGTGCCAGCAGCCTGACAGGGGATCGCACAGATACGCAGTATTTT | CASSLTGDRTDTQYF
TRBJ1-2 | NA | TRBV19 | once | TGTGCCAGTAGTACACCCGGACGGACCTATGGCTACACCTTC | CASSTPGRTYGYTF
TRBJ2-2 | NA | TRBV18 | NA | TGTGCCAGCTCACCATTTTCGACAGTGAACACCGGGGAGCTGTTTTTT | CASSPFSTVNTGELFF
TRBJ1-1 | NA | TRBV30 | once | TGTGCCTGGAGTATATTAGACGGGTACACTGAAGCTTTCTTT | CAWSILDGYTEAFF
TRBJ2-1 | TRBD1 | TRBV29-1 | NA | TGCAGCGTTGAAGTGGGGACAGGGGCCTCCTACAATGAGCAGTTCTTC | CSVEVGTGASYNEQFF
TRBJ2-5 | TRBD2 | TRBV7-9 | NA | TGTGCCAGCAGCTTCCCGCTAGCGGGGGGGGAGACCCAGTACTTC | CASSFPLAGGETQYF
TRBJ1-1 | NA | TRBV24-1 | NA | TGTGCCACCAGTGATGCCAGGGCATCCTTCTCCCCTGAAGCTTTCTTT | CATSDARASFSPEAFF
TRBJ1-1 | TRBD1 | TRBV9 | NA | TGTGCCAGCAGCCCCCGAGGACAGGGTCGGACTGAAGCTTTCTTT | CASSPRGQGRTEAFF
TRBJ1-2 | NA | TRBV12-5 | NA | TGTGCTAGTGGTTTGGTACCAGGGACATATGGCTACACCTTC | CASGLVPGTYGYTF
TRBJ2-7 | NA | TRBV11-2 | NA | TGTGCCAGCAGCTTAGAATTCGGGGGATACGAGCAGTACTTC | CASSLEFGGYEQYF
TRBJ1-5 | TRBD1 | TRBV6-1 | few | TGTGCCAGCAGTGAAACAGGACAGGGCAATCAGCCCCAGCATTTT | CASSETGQGNQPQHF
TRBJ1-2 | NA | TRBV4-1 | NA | TGCGCCAGCAGCCAAGATACGCGGCCAGGGTTAGACTATGGCTACACCTTC | CASSQDTRPGLDYGYTF
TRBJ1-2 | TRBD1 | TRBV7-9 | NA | TGTGCCAGCAGCATAGAGGGACAGGGGGCGCCTATGGGTGGCTACACCTTC | CASSIEGQGAPMGGYTF
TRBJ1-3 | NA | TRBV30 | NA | TGTGCCTGGACCTCCGGAGGGGAGGCCTTCCGGGGAAACACCATATATTTT | CAWTSGGEAFRGNTIYF
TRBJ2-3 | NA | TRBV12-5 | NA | TGTGCTAGTGGTAATAGGACTACCTTTCCCACAGATACGCAGTATTTT | CASGNRTTFPTDTQYF
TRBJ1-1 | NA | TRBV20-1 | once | TGCAGCGCTAGTGGTAATTTGGGGCCCACTGAAGCTTTCTTT | CSASGNLGPTEAFF
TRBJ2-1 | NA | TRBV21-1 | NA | TGTGCCAGCAGCAAAGGGCTAGCGGGAGTTGCGGAGAGCAATGAGCAGTTCTTC | CASSKGLAGVAESNEQFF
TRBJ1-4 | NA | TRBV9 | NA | TGTGCCAGCAGCCCGAAGTCAACTAATGAAAAACTGTTTTTT | CASSPKSTNEKLFF
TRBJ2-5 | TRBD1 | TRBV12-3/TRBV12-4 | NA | TGTGCCAGCAGGACAGGGGGTGAGACCCAGTACTTC | CASRTGGETQYF
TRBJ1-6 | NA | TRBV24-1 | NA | TGTGCCACCAGTGATTTTAGAGGGTTTTGTTCACCCCTCCACTTT | CATSDFRGFCSPLHF
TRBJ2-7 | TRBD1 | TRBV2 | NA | TGTGCCAGCAGTGCGGACAGGGGCTTTGACGAGCAGTACTTC | CASSADRGFDEQYF
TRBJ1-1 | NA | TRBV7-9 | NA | TGTGCCAGCAGCTGGGGTAAAGAAACTGAAGCTTTCTTT | CASSWGKETEAFF
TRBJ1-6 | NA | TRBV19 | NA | TGTGCCAGTAGGGGGCAGAATTCACCCCTCCACTTT | CASRGQNSPLHF
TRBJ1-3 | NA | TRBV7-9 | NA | TGTGCCAGCAGCTCCCCAGCCCGGGGAAACACCATATATTTT | CASSSPARGNTIYF
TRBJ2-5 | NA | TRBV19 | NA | TGTGCCAGTAGGGACAACCGCGGAGAGACCCAGTACTTC | CASRDNRGETQYF
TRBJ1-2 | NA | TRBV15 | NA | TGTGCCACCAGCCCCGGGGGGGGTCCTGTCTATGGCTACACCTTC | CATSPGGGPVYGYTF
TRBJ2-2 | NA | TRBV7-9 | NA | TGTGCCAGCACCCCCACCGGGGAGCTGTTTTTT | CASTPTGELFF
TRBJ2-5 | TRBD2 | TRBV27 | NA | TGTGCCACCGCGAAGGGGTTGGGACTAGCGGGAGGGGAGACCCAGTACTTC | CATAKGLGLAGGETQYF
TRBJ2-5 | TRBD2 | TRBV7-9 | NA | TGTGCCAGCAGCCCAGAGAGCGGGGGCCAAGAGACCCAGTACTTC | CASSPESGGQETQYF
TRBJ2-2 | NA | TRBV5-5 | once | TGTGCCAGCAGCTTTTGGGGTGGTACCGGGGAGCTGTTTTTT | CASSFWGGTGELFF
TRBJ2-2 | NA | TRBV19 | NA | TGTGCCAGTAGACCGGGGTTTAGCACCGGGGAGCTGTTTTTT | CASRPGFSTGELFF
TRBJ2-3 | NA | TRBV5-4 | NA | TGTGCCAGCAGTTCTCACAAAACAAGCACAGATACGCAGTATTTT | CASSSHKTSTDTQYF